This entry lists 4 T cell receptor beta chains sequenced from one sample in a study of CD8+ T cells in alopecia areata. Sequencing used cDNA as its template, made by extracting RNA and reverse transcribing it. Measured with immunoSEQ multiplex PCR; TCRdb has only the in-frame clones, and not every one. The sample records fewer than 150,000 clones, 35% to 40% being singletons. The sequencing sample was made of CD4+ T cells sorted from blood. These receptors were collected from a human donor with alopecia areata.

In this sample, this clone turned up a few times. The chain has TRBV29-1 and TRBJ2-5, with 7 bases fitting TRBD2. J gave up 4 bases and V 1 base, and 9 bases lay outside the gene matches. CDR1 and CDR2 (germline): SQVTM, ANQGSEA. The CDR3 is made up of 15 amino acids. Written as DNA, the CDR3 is TGCAGCGTTGAAGTGGATCTCTGGGGGGGAGAGACCCAGTACTTC. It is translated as CSVEVDLWGGETQYF.

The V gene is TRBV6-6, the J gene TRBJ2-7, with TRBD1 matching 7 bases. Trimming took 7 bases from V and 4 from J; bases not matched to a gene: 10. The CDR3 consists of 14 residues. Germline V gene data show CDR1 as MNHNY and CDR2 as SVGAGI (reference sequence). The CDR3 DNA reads TGTGCCAGCACATTTACCGGGACAGCATACGAGCAGTACTTC. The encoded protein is CASTFTGTAYEQYF.

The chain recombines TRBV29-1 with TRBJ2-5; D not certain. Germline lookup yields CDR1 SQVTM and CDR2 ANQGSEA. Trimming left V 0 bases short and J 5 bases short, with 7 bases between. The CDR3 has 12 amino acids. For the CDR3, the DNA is TGCAGCGTTGAAGACCCGATCGAGACCCAGTACTTC. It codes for CSVEDPIETQYF. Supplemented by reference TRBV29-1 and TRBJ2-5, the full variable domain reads SAVISQKPSRDICQRGTSLTIQCQVDSQVTMMFWYRQQPGQSLTLIATANQGSEATYESGFVIDKFPISRPNLTFSTLTVSNMSPEDSSIYLCSVEDPIETQYFGPGTRLLVL.

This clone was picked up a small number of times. The DNA for the CDR3 is TGCAGCGTTGAGAGCCTGACCTCCGGGGAGCTGTTTTTT. Its protein is CSVESLTSGELFF. The chain recombines TRBV29-1 with TRBJ2-2, with D unclear. The germline V gene has CDR1 SQVTM and CDR2 ANQGSEA. The CDR3 consists of 13 residues. The V end lost 3 bases, the J end lost 6 bases, and 11 bases lay between the germline ends.